This entry features one T cell receptor (beta chain) sequence. This specimen includes other DNA sequences encoding the same CDR3. CDR3 length: 15 amino acids. CDR1 is LNHDA and CDR2 is SQIVND in the germline V gene (reference sequence). Losses at the gene ends were 8 bases for V and 3 bases for J; bases not matched to a gene: 7. This specimen belongs to a study of blood T cell repertoires in COVID-19. Study background: Italy, Spain and the United States were the sources of the convalescent and acute COVID-19 samples.

Authors' methods: Amplification with reference gene primers provided the estimates of nucleated cell counts. Clones were sequenced by immunoSEQ multiplex PCR, and TCRdb holds only the in-frame ones, with some missing. V and J calls and clone size follow that table, whereas D and trimming were derived from the DNA. The sample includes 150,000 to 200,000 clones, approximately 86% of them seen just once. Sequencing was carried out using peripheral blood. The source of this sequence is a woman in her 50s with acute or convalescent COVID-19. This rearrangement joins TRBV19 to TRBJ2-6, with 7 bases aligning to TRBD1. CDR3 amino acids: CASRRQGFGANVLTF. The CDR3 nucleotides read TGTGCCAGTCGCCGACAGGGCTTTGGGGCCAACGTCCTGACTTTC. Together with reference TRBV19 and TRBJ2-6, the CDR3 gives the full variable domain: DGGITQSPKYLFRKEGQNVTLSCEQNLNHDAMYWYRQDPGQGLRLIYYSQIVNDFQKGDIAEGYSVSREKKESFPLTVTSAQKNPTAFYLCASRRQGFGANVLTFGAGSRLTVL.